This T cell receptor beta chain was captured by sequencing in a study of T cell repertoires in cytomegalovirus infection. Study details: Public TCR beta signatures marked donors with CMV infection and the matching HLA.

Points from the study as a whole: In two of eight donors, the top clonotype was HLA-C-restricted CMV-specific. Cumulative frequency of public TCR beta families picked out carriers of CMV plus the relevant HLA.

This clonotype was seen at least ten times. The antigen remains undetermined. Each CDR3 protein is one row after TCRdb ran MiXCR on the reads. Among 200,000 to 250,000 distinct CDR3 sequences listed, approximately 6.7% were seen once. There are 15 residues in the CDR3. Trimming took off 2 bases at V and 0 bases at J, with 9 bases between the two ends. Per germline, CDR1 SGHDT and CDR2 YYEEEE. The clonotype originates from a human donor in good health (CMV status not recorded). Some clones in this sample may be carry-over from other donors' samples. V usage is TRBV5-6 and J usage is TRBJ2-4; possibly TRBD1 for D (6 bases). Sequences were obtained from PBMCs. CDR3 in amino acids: CASSFPGEAKNIQYF. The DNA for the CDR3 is TGTGCCAGCAGCTTTCCAGGGGAAGCCAAAAACATTCAGTACTTC.